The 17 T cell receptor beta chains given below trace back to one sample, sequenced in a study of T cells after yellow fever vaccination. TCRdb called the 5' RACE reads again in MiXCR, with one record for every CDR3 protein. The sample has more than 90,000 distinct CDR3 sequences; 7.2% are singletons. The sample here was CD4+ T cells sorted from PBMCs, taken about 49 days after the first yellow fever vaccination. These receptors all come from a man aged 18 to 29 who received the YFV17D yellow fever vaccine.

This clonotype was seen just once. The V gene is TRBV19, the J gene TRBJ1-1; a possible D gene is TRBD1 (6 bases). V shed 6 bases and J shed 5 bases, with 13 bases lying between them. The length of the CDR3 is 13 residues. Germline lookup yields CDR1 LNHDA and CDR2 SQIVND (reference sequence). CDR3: CASSRGGLTEAFF. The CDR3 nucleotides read TGTGCCAGTAGCAGGGGAGGTTTGACTGAAGCTTTCTTT.

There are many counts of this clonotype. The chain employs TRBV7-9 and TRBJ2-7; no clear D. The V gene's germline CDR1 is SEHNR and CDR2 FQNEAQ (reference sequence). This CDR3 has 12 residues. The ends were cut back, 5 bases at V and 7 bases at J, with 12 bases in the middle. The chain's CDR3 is CASSPHSGEQYV. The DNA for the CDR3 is TGTGCCAGCAGCCCACACAGTGGGGAGCAGTACGTC.

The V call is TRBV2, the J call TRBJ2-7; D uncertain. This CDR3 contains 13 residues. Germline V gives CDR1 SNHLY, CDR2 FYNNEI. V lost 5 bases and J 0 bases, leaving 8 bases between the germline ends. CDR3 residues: CASSLSPSYEQYF. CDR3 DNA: TGTGCCAGCAGTTTATCCCCCTCCTACGAGCAGTACTTC.

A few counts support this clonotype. The DNA of the CDR3 is TGTGCCACCAGTGACCGTGAGAGGGAGGACACCGGGGAGCTGTTTTTT. It encodes CATSDREREDTGELFF. This chain joins TRBV24-1 and TRBJ2-2; weak D call: TRBD2 (6 bases). The CDR3 runs 16 residues. The V gene lost 4 bases and the J gene lost 3 bases, with 14 bases spanning the gap. Germline V gene lookup returns CDR1 KGHDR and CDR2 SFDVKD.

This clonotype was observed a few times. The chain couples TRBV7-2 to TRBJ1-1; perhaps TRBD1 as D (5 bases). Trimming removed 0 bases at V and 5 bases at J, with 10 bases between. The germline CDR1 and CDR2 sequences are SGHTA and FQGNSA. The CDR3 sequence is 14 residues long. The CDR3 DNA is TGTGCCAGCAGCTTAGCAATGGGGGGGACTGAAGCTTTCTTT. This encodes CASSLAMGGTEAFF.

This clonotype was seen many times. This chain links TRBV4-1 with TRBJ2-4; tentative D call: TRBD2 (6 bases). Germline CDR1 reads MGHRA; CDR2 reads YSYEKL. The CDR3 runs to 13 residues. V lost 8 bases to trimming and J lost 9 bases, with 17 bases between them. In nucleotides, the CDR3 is TGCGCCAGCTTAGATAGCGGTTTAGGCATTCAGTACTTC. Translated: CASLDSGLGIQYF.

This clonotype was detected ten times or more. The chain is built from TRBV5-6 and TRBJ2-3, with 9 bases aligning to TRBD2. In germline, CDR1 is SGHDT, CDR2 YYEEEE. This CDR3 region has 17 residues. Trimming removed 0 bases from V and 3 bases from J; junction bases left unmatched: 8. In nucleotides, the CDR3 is TGTGCCAGCAGCTTGGGGACCGCGGGGGGGCTAACAGATACGCAGTATTTT. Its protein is CASSLGTAGGLTDTQYF.

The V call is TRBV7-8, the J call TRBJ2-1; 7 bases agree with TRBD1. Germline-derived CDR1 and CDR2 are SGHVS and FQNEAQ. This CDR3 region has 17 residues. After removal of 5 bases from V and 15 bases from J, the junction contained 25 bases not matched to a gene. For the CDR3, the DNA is TGTGCCAGCAGCCATCTTATGGGCGGACAGGCGAATGTGTGGTTGTTCTTC. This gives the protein CASSHLMGGQANVWLFF.

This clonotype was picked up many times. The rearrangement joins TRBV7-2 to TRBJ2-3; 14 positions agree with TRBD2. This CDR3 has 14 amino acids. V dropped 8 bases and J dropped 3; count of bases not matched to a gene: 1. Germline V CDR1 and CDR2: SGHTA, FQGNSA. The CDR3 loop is CASGLAGGTDTQYF. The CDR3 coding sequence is TGTGCCAGCGGACTAGCGGGGGGTACAGATACGCAGTATTTT.

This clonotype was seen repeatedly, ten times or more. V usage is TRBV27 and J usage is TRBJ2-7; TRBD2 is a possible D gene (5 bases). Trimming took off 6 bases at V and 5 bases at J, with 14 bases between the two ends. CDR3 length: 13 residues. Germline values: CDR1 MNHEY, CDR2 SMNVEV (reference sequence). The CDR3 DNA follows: TGTGCCAGCAGCCGAGGGTTGTTTCACGAGCAGTACGTC. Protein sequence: CASSRGLFHEQYV.

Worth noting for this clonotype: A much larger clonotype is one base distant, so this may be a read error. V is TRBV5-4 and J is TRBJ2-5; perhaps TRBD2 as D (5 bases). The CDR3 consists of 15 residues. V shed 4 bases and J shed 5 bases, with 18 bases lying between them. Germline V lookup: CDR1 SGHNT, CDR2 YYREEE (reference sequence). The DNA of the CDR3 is TGTGCCAGCAGCGCAACCGGGAATAGATATGAGACCCAGTACTTC. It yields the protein CASSATGNRYETQYF. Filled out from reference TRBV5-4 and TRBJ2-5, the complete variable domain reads ETGVTQSPTHLIKTRGQQVTLRCSSQSGHNTVSWYQQALGQGPQFIFQYYREEENGRGNFPPRFSGLQFPNYSSELNVNALELDDSALYLCASSATGNRYETQYFGPGTRLLVL.

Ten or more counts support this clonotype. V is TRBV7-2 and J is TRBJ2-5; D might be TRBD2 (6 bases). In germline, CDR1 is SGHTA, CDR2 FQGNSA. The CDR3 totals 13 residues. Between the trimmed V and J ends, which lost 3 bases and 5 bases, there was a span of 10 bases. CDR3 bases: TGTGCCAGCAGCTTTTCAAGCGGGGAGACCCAGTACTTC. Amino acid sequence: CASSFSSGETQYF.

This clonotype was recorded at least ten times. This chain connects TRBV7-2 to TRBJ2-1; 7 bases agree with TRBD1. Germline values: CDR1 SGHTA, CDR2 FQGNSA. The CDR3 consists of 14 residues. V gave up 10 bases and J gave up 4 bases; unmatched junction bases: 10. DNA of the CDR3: TGTGCCAACTCCATGGGACAGCTTTACAATGAGCAGTTCTTC. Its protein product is CANSMGQLYNEQFF.

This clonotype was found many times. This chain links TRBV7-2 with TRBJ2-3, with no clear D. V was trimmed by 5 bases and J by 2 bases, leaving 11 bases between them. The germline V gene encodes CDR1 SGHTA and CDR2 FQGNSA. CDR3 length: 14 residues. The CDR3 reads CASSAYHVTDTQYF. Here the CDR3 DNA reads TGTGCCAGCAGCGCATATCACGTCACAGATACGCAGTATTTT.

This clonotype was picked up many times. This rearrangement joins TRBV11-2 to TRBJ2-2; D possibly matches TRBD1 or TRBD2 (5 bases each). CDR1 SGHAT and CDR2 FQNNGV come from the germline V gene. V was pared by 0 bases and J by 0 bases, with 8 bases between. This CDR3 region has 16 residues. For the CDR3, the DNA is TGTGCCAGCAGCTTAGACGGGGCCTCGAACACCGGGGAGCTGTTTTTT. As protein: CASSLDGASNTGELFF.

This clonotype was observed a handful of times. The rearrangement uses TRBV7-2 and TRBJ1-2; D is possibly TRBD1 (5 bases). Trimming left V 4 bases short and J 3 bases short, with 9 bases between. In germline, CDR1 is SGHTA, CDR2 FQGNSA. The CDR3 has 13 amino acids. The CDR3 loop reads CASSYDSYYGYTF. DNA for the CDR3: TGTGCCAGCAGCTACGACAGCTACTATGGCTACACCTTC.

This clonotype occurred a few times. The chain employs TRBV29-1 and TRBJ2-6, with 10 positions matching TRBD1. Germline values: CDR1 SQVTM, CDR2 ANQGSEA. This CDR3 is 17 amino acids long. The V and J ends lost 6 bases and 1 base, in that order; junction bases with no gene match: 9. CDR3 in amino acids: CSVGRGQGTSGANVLTF. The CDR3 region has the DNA TGCAGCGTCGGTCGGGGACAGGGGACATCTGGGGCCAACGTCCTGACTTTC.